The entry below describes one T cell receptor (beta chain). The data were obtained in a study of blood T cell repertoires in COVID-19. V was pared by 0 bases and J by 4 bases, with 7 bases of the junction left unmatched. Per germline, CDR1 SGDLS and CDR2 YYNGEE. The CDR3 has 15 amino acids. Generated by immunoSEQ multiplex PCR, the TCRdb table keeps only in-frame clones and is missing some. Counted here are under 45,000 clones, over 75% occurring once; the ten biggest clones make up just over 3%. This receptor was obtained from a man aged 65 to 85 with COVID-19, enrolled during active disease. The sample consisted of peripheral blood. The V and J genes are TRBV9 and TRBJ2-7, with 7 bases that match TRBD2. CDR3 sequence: CASSVGVGDYYEQYF. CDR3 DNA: TGTGCCAGCAGCGTAGGGGTAGGGGACTATTACGAGCAGTACTTC.